The 5 T cell receptor beta chains listed next were all sequenced from one sample in a study of early T cells in non-severe SARS-CoV-2 infection. One entry per CDR3 protein results from TCRdb running MiXCR on the 5' RACE reads. The sample has more than 65,000 distinct CDR3 sequences, roughly 13% seen once. The specimen sequenced was whole blood. The receptors stem from an adult who was a healthcare worker with PCR-confirmed SARS-CoV-2 infection or an uninfected control (not recorded which).

This clonotype was counted many times. V and J are TRBV5-1 and TRBJ1-6; tentatively, D is TRBD1 (5 bases). The CDR3 contains 15 residues. V was clipped by 1 base and J by 9 bases, with 14 bases between them. The germline V gene has CDR1 SGHRS and CDR2 YFSETQ. The CDR3 loop reads CASSLSSGGGSPLHF. CDR3 in DNA: TGCGCCAGCAGCTTGTCCTCCGGGGGTGGTTCACCCCTCCACTTT.

This clonotype was detected many times. The chain's CDR3 is CASSVFATEAFF. In nucleotides, the CDR3 is TGTGCCAGCAGCGTTTTCGCGACTGAAGCTTTCTTT. The rearrangement links TRBV9 to TRBJ1-1; D gene unclear. V was clipped by 2 bases and J by 5 bases, with 7 bases between them. There are 12 residues in the CDR3. CDR1 and CDR2 (germline): SGDLS, YYNGEE.

This clonotype was counted many times. The J gene is TRBJ1-1, the V gene TRBV6-2 or TRBV6-3, with TRBD1 matching over 7 bases. CDR1 and CDR2 from the germline V gene are MNHEY and SVGEGT. CDR3 size: 16 residues. The junction had 14 bases not matched to a gene; V was cut back by 6 bases and J by 4 bases. The CDR3 DNA follows: TGTGCCAGCAGAACCGACAGGGTAACCGGCGGCACTGAAGCTTTCTTT. This encodes CASRTDRVTGGTEAFF.

This clonotype occurred a few times. The chain couples TRBV12-3 or TRBV12-4 to TRBJ2-2, with a tentative D call TRBD2 (6 bases). The CDR3 length is 15 residues. The germline V and J ends were trimmed by 3 bases and 4 bases, with 12 bases remaining between them. CDR3 residues: CASSFFGSGTGELFF. The CDR3 coding sequence is TGTGCCAGCAGTTTTTTCGGGAGCGGCACCGGGGAGCTGTTTTTT.

The chain is built from TRBV12-3 or TRBV12-4 and TRBJ2-5, with D hard to call. This CDR3 is built from 11 residues. Trimming took off 4 bases at V and 5 bases at J, with 5 bases between the two ends. CDR3 nucleotide sequence: TGTGCCAGCAGTTCCTCGGAGACCCAGTACTTC. Its protein product is CASSSSETQYF.